A selection of T cell receptor beta chains follows, all from one sample in a study of cytomegalovirus exposure and HLA in healthy donors. TCRdb keeps only in-frame clones here, not all; method: immunoSEQ multiplex PCR. The sample carries fewer than 120,000 clones, just over 75% recorded once. The material sequenced was PBMCs. All receptors come from a man in his thirties or forties in good health and CMV-seropositive. Each CDR3 is given with its conserved first and last residue. A D gene is named only where the DNA matches it firmly. Size is omitted from some rows. Given values are once, few, many or a class for expanded clones.

>TRBD1|TRBJ2-5|.|TRBV28
TGTGCCAGCAGTTCCGTTGACAGGGTCCAAGAGACCCAGTACTTC
CASSSVDRVQETQYF
>.|TRBJ1-4|.|TRBV4-3
TGCGCCAGCAGCCAAGATCCCCCCCTCCTACAGGGCACTAATGAAAAACTGTTTTTT
CASSQDPPLLQGTNEKLFF
>.|TRBJ1-5|.|TRBV11-3
TGTGCCAGCAGGCTTAGTGAGGGTCTCAATCAGCCCCAGCATTTT
CASRLSEGLNQPQHF
>.|TRBJ2-3|.|TRBV7-8
TGTGCCAGCAGCTTAAACAGGGAGGGAGATACGCAGTATTTT
CASSLNREGDTQYF
>.|TRBJ1-1|.|TRBV7-2
TGTGCCAGCAGGGGGGGGGCGGAAGCTTTCTTT
CASRGGAEAFF
>.|TRBJ1-2|.|TRBV28
TGTGCCAGCACCCTGGGGGCAGGCGCCTATGGCTACACCTTC
CASTLGAGAYGYTF
>TRBD1|TRBJ2-5|.|TRBV7-8
TGTGCCAGCAGCCCTAGCCGGGACAGGGGGCGGTGGGAGACCCAGTACTTC
CASSPSRDRGRWETQYF
>TRBD2|TRBJ2-5|.|TRBV4-3
TGCGCCAGCAGCCAAGATCTTTTCGGGGGGGCGCCGACCCAGTACTTC
CASSQDLFGGAPTQYF
>TRBD1|TRBJ2-2|few|TRBV5-8
TGTGCCAGCAGCTTGTGGGGACAGGGACGCACCGGGGAGCTGTTTTTT
CASSLWGQGRTGELFF
>.|TRBJ2-2|.|TRBV4-2
TGTGCCAGCAGCCAAGTCGGGGGAGCGAACACCGGGGAGCTGTTTTTT
CASSQVGGANTGELFF
>.|TRBJ1-6|.|TRBV27
TGTGCCAGCAGCTCGGTAGGGGCACCCTATAATTCACCCCTCCACTTT
CASSSVGAPYNSPLHF
>TRBD1|TRBJ1-1|.|TRBV13
TGTGCCAGCAGCCTACCCCGGACAGGGTATACTGAAGCTTTCTTT
CASSLPRTGYTEAFF
>.|TRBJ1-1|once|TRBV29-1
TGCAGCGTTGGGGGGACGGTGGAGGGGATGAACACTGAAGCTTTCTTT
CSVGGTVEGMNTEAFF
>.|TRBJ2-4|.|TRBV7-3
TGTGCCAGCAGCGAGGGGGGGGGCCTGTACTTC
CASSEGGGLYF
>TRBD1|TRBJ1-1|.|TRBV6-6
TGTGCCAGCGAACCCGGGACAGGGTTCACTGAAGCTTTCTTT
CASEPGTGFTEAFF
>.|TRBJ1-5|.|TRBV4-1
TGCGCCAGCAGCCAAGAGGACGGTGTCAGGGGCGGCTATAGCAATCAGCCCCAGCATTTT
CASSQEDGVRGGYSNQPQHF
>TRBD2|TRBJ2-1|.|TRBV11-3
TGTGCCAGCAGCTGGGGGGGTTGGTCTAGCGGGGAGGGGGATGAGCAGTTCTTC
CASSWGGWSSGEGDEQFF
>TRBD1|TRBJ2-7|.|TRBV19
TGTGCCAGTAGCGAGGGACAGGCCTTTTCCTACGAGCAGTACTTC
CASSEGQAFSYEQYF
>TRBD1|TRBJ1-6|few|TRBV28
TGTGCCAGCAGCACAGGGGGGCGTCTCTCACCCCTCCACTTT
CASSTGGRLSPLHF
>TRBD2|TRBJ2-7|.|TRBV4-1
TGCGCCAGCACCCAAACTAGCGGGGGCGCCTACGAGCAGTACTTC
CASTQTSGGAYEQYF
>.|TRBJ2-3|.|TRBV30
TGTGCCTGGAGTGTTGCGGGGACCACAGATACGCAGTATTTT
CAWSVAGTTDTQYF
>TRBD1|TRBJ1-1|.|TRBV4-3
TGCGCCAGCAGCCAAGTTGAGGGACAGGGAATGACTGAAGCTTTCTTT
CASSQVEGQGMTEAFF
>TRBD1|TRBJ2-7|.|TRBV4-3
TGCGCCAGCAGCCTCACCTACCTAGGGGGCCCCGAGCAGTACTTC
CASSLTYLGGPEQYF
>.|TRBJ2-2|.|TRBV5-1
TGCGCCAGCAGCATACAGGGTGGGAACACCGGGGAGCTGTTTTTT
CASSIQGGNTGELFF
>.|TRBJ2-4|few|TRBV5-1
TGCGCCAGCAGCTTTGGGGACATTAAAAACATTCAGTACTTC
CASSFGDIKNIQYF
>.|TRBJ2-7|.|TRBV5-5
TGTGCCAGCAGCTTGGGCCCGATAACAGGGCTCTCCTACGAGCAGTACTTC
CASSLGPITGLSYEQYF
>TRBD1|TRBJ1-5|few|TRBV5-1
TGCGCCAGCAGCTTGGACATTCAGGGGGATCAGCCCCAGCATTTT
CASSLDIQGDQPQHF
>.|TRBJ2-5|.|TRBV7-9
TGTGCCAGCAGTAGTAGGGGCGGAGAGACCCAGTACTTC
CASSSRGGETQYF
>.|TRBJ1-1|.|TRBV11-2
TGTGCCAGCACCGCTCAGGGGATGAACACTGAAGCTTTCTTT
CASTAQGMNTEAFF
>.|TRBJ1-6|few|TRBV15
TGTGCCACCAGCAGAGATAACAGGGTTCCTCCACCCCTCCACTTT
CATSRDNRVPPPLHF
>.|TRBJ2-7|few|TRBV7-8
TGTGCCAGCAGAGAAGAGGTAGGCCGGAGCTCCTACGAGCAGTACTTC
CASREEVGRSSYEQYF
>.|TRBJ1-2|.|TRBV9
TGTGCCAGCAGCGCCGCAGGGGATAACTATGGCTACACCTTC
CASSAAGDNYGYTF
>.|TRBJ2-5|.|TRBV7-2
TGTGCCAGCAGCTTATTCCCGGGGGTGAAGTCGGAGACCCAGTACTTC
CASSLFPGVKSETQYF
>.|TRBJ1-6|.|TRBV11-2
TGTGCCAGCAGCTTAACCACAGGGAATCCTCATTCACCCCTCCACTTT
CASSLTTGNPHSPLHF